This T cell receptor beta chain stems from a study of siplizumab effects on memory and regulatory T cells. General observations from the study: Contribution to the alloresponse seemed major for naive T cells, which also seemed more diverse than memory cells. An assignable phenotype, naive or memory, was missing from roughly 80-95% of proliferating CD4+ or CD8+ clones.

In the case of this clone: Antigen unknown.

Sequenced by immunoSEQ multiplex PCR; TCRdb stores in-frame clones only, minus some. The profile shows around 100,000 clones, 80% to 95% of them singletons. Per germline, CDR1 MNHEY and CDR2 SMNVEV (reference sequence). The CDR3 contains 15 residues. V lost 3 bases, J lost 3 bases, and 8 bases stayed unmatched. The sequencing sample was made of CD4+ T cells sorted from blood. J is TRBJ2-7 and V is TRBV27; 7 bases match TRBD1. The TCR comes from a human donor in good health. The CDR3 spells CASSFDRDQGYEQYF. CDR3 DNA: TGTGCCAGCAGTTTCGACAGGGATCAGGGCTACGAGCAGTACTTC.